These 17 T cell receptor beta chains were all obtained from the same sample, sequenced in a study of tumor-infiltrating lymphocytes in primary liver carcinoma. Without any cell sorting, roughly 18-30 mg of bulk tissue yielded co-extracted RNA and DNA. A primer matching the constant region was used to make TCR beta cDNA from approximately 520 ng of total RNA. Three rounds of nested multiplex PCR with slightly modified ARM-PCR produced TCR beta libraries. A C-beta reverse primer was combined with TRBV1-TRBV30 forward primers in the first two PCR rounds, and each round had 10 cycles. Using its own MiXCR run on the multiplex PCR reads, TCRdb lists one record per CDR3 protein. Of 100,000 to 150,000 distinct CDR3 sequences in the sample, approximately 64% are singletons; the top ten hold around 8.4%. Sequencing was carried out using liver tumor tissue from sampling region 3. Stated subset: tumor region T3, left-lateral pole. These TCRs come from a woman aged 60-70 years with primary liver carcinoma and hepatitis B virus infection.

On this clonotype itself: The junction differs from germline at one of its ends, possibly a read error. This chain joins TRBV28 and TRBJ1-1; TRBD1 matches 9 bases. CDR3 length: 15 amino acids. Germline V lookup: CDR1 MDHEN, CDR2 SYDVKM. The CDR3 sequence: CASSPTGQGYTEASF. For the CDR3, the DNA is TGTGCCAGCAGTCCGACGGGACAGGGTTACACTGAAGCTTCCTTT.

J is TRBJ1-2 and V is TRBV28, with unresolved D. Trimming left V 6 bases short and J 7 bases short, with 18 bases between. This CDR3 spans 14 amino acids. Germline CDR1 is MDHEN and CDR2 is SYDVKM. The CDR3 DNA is TGTGCCAGCAGCCCGCGTACCCTGCGGCCTGGCTACACCTTC. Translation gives CASSPRTLRPGYTF.

Written as DNA, the CDR3 is TGCGCCAGCAGCCTGAGGACGGTGACCTACAGGGTCGATGAGCAGTTCTTC. Its protein product is CASSLRTVTYRVDEQFF. The chain uses TRBV5-1 and TRBJ2-1; the D gene is possibly TRBD1 (6 bases). The CDR3 is 17 amino acids. The V end was cut by 4 bases, the J end by 8 bases, with 25 bases between. Germline V gene sequence: CDR1 SGHRS, CDR2 YFSETQ.

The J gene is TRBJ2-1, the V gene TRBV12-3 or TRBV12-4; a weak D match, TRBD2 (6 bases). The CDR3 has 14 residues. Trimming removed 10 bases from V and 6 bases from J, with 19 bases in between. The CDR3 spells CATSLAGRSNEQFF. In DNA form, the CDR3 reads TGTGCCACTAGTTTGGCCGGGAGAAGCAATGAGCAGTTCTTC.

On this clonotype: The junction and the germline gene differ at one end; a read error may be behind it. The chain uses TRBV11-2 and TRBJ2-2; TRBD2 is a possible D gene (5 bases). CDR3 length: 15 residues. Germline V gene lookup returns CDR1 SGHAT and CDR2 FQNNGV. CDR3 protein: CASSLIPENTGELLF. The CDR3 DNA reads TGTGCCAGCAGCTTAATTCCGGAGAACACCGGGGAACTGTTATTT.

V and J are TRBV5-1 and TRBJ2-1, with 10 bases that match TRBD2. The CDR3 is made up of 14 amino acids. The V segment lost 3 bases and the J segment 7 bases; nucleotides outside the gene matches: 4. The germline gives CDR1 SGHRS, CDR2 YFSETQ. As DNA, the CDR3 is TGCGCCAGCAGCTCTAGCGGGAGCAGGAATGAGCAGTTCTTC. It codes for CASSSSGSRNEQFF.

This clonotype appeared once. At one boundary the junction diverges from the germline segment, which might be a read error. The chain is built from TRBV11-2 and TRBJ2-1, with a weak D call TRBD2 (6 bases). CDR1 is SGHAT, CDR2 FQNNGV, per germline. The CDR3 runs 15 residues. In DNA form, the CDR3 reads TGTGCGAGCAGCATAGATCCGGGAGCCTACAATGAGCAGTTCTTC. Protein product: CASSIDPGAYNEQFF.

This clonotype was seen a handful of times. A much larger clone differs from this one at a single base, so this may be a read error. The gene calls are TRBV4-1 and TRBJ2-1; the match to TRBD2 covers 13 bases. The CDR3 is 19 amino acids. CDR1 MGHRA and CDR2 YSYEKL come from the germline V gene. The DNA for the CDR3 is TGCGTCAGCAGCCAGGAGCGACTAGCGGGAGGCCGTCTCTACAATGAGCAGTTCTTC. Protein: CVSSQERLAGGRLYNEQFF.

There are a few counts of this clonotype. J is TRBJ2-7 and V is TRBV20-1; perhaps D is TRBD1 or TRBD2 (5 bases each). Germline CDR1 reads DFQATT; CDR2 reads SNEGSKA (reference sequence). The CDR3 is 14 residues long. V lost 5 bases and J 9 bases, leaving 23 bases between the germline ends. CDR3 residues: CSAHPMGELTPQYF. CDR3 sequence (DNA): TGCAGTGCTCACCCGATGGGGGAGCTTACCCCGCAGTACTTC.

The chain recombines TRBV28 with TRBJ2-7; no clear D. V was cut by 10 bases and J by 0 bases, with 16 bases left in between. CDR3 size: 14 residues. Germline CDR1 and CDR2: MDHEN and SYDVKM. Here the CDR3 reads CAIRRQASSYEQYF. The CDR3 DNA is TGTGCCATCAGAAGGCAGGCCAGCTCCTACGAGCAGTACTTC.

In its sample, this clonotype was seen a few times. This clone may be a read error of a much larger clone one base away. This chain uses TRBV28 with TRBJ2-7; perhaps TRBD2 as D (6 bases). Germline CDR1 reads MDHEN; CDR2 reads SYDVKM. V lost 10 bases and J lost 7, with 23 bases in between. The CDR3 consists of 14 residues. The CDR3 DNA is TGTGCCAACCGCAATACCCCACCCGGGGGAGAGCAGTACTTC. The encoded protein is CANRNTPPGGEQYF.

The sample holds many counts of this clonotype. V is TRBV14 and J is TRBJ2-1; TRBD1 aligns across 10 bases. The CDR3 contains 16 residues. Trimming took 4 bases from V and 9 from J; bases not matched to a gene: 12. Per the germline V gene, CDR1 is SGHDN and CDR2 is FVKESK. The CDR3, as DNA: TGTGCCAGCAGCCGCGGCTCCGGGACAGGGGATGGTGAGCAGTTCTTC. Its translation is CASSRGSGTGDGEQFF.

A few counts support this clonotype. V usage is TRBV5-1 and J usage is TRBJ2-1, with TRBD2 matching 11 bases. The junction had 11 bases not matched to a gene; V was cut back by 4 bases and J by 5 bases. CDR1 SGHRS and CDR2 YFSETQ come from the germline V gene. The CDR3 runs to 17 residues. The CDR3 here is CASSMTSGASLDNEQFF. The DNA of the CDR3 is TGCGCCAGCAGCATGACTAGCGGGGCTTCATTAGACAATGAGCAGTTCTTC.

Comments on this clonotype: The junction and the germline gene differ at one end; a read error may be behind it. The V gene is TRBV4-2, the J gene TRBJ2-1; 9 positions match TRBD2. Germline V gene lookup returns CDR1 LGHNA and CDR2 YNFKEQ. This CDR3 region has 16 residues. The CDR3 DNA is TGTGCCAGCAGCACGAGGGAAAGCGGGAGGAAAAATGAACAGTCCTTC. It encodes CASSTRESGRKNEQSF.

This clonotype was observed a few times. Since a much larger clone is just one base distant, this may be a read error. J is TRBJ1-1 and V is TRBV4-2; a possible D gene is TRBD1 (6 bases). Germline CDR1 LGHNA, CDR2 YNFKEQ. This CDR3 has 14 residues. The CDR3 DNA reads TGTGCCAGCTGCCAGGACAGCAAGAACACTGAAGCTTTCTTT. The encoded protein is CASCQDSKNTEAFF.

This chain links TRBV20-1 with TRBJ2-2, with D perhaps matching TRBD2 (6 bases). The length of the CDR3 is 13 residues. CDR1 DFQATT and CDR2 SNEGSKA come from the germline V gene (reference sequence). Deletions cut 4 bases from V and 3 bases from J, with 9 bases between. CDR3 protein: CSAKDYYTGELFF. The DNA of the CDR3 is TGCAGTGCTAAGGACTATTACACCGGGGAGCTGTTTTTT.

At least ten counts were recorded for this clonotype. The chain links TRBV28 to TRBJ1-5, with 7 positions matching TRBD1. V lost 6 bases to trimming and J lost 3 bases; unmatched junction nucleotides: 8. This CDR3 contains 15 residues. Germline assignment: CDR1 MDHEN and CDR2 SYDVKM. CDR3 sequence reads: CASSDREGDNQPQHF. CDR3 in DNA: TGTGCCAGCAGCGACAGGGAGGGGGACAATCAGCCCCAGCATTTT.